This entry features one T cell receptor (beta chain) sequence. The antigen remains unidentified. Different DNA sequences within this sample yield the same CDR3. This specimen comes from a study of CD8+ T cells in alopecia areata. Turning to the study itself: Treated patients were given oral tofacitinib, which was dosed at 5 to 10 mg twice daily. Overall study results and limits: Lesional scalp exceeded normal scalp in clonality, especially in alopecia totalis/universalis.

Isolated RNA was reverse transcribed into cDNA used as the sequencing template. Profiled with immunoSEQ multiplex PCR; TCRdb holds only in-frame clones, not every one. This sample carries 150,000 or so clones, more than 75% of them seen once, and the ten largest clones take roughly 16%. V was clipped by 0 bases and J by 1 base, with 6 bases between them. Germline CDR1 is GTSNPN and CDR2 is SVGIG (reference sequence). The CDR3 has 13 residues. The sample was CD8+ T cells sorted from blood, taken at week 0. This TCR came from a human donor with alopecia areata. This chain joins TRBV30 and TRBJ1-1; D is undetermined. In DNA, the CDR3 is TGTGCCTGGAGTGTCACAGAGAACACTGAAGCTTTCTTT. Amino acid sequence: CAWSVTENTEAFF.